The 10 T cell receptor beta chains below were found in one sample sequenced in a study of blood T cell repertoires in COVID-19. Here immunoSEQ multiplex PCR was the method, and the copy in TCRdb shows in-frame clones only, minus some. This repertoire shows approximately 300,000 clones, approximately 88% found once; its top ten account for 6.4%. Input material: peripheral blood. All receptors come from a man aged 18-30 years who had recovered from COVID-19.

The chain recombines TRBV6-5 with TRBJ2-3; TRBD2 matches 8 bases. Germline CDR1 and CDR2: MNHEY and SVGAGI. The junction had 9 bases not matched to a gene; V was cut back by 8 bases and J by 5 bases. The CDR3 loop spans 14 amino acids. The CDR3 sequence: CASGLAGLRDTQYF. CDR3 DNA: TGTGCCAGCGGATTAGCGGGACTGAGAGATACGCAGTATTTT.

This clone was seen once. The chain combines TRBV18 with TRBJ2-7; D unclear. The V and J ends lost 5 bases and 3 bases respectively, with 11 bases between them. The CDR3 consists of 13 residues. Germline lookup yields CDR1 KGHSH and CDR2 LQKENI. In nucleotides, the CDR3 is TGTGCCAGCTCATTACACCCCAACTACGAGCAGTACTTC. Its translation: CASSLHPNYEQYF.

The V call is TRBV11-1, the J call TRBJ2-7; TRBD2 matches at 9 bases. The CDR3 is 14 amino acids. V was pared by 4 bases and J by 2 bases, with 3 bases of the junction left unmatched. CDR1 is SGHAT and CDR2 is FQDESV in the germline V gene (reference sequence). This chain's CDR3 is CASSWAGGPYEQYF. The CDR3 DNA reads as TGTGCCAGCAGCTGGGCGGGAGGGCCCTACGAGCAGTACTTC. The variable domain in full, completed from reference TRBV11-1 and TRBJ2-7, reads EAEVAQSPRYKITEKSQAVAFWCDPISGHATLYWYRQILGQGPELLVQFQDESVVDDSQLPKDRFSAERLKGVDSTLKIQPAELGDSAMYLCASSWAGGPYEQYFGPGTRLTVT.

The chain links TRBV2 to TRBJ1-1; D gene ambiguous. This CDR3 spans 13 amino acids. Trimming pared 4 bases from V and 5 bases from J, leaving 11 bases between. The germline gives CDR1 SNHLY, CDR2 FYNNEI. The CDR3: CASSGEAMTEAFF. For the CDR3, the DNA is TGTGCCAGCAGTGGGGAGGCCATGACTGAAGCTTTCTTT.

The chain employs TRBV21-1 and TRBJ1-1. TRBV21-1 counts as a pseudogene. This CDR3 is 11 amino acids long. The CDR3 protein is CASSRDTEAFF. CDR3 in DNA: TGTGCCAGCAGCCGGGACACTGAAGCTTTCTTT.

The chain is built from TRBV5-5 and TRBJ1-2; 7 bases fit TRBD1. Looked up from germline, CDR1 is SGHKS and CDR2 is YYEKEE (reference sequence). CDR3 length equals 16 residues. V shed 2 bases and J 0 bases; nucleotides not matched to a gene: 7. The CDR3 coding sequence is TGTGCCAGCAGCTTTTGGGCAGGGGGGACTAACTATGGCTACACCTTC. This gives the protein CASSFWAGGTNYGYTF.

This clone was detected only a few times. The genes are TRBV7-9 and TRBJ1-2; 7 bases align to TRBD1. V dropped 4 bases and J dropped 7; count of bases not matched to a gene: 12. Germline V gene sequence: CDR1 SEHNR, CDR2 FQNEAQ (reference sequence). CDR3 length equals 15 residues. CDR3 residues: CASSSSGQRLGGYTF. Here the CDR3 DNA reads TGTGCCAGCAGCTCGTCGGGACAGCGGCTCGGTGGCTACACCTTC.

This rearrangement joins TRBV29-1 to TRBJ2-7; TRBD1 aligns across 7 bases. V was pared by 2 bases and J by 2 bases, with 0 bases of the junction left unmatched. From germline, CDR1 is SQVTM and CDR2 ANQGSEA. This CDR3 contains 12 residues. CDR3: CSVEQGAYEQYF. CDR3 coding DNA: TGCAGCGTTGAACAGGGGGCCTACGAGCAGTACTTC.

The rearrangement uses TRBV7-9 and TRBJ2-5; no reliable D call. The CDR3 sequence is 15 residues long. Trimming removed 1 base from V and 3 bases from J, with 12 bases in between. Germline CDR1 reads SEHNR; CDR2 reads FQNEAQ (reference sequence). The CDR3 loop is CASSLGSSLKETQYF. CDR3 bases: TGTGCCAGCAGCTTAGGTTCTAGTCTGAAAGAGACCCAGTACTTC.

The rearrangement uses TRBV12-3 or TRBV12-4 and TRBJ2-1, with 10 bases matching TRBD1. Trimming removed 10 bases from V and 7 bases from J; junction bases left unmatched: 7. This CDR3 is built from 13 residues. The CDR3 nucleotides read TGTGCCACCTCAGGGACAGGGGTGAATGAGCAGTTCTTC. This codes for CATSGTGVNEQFF.